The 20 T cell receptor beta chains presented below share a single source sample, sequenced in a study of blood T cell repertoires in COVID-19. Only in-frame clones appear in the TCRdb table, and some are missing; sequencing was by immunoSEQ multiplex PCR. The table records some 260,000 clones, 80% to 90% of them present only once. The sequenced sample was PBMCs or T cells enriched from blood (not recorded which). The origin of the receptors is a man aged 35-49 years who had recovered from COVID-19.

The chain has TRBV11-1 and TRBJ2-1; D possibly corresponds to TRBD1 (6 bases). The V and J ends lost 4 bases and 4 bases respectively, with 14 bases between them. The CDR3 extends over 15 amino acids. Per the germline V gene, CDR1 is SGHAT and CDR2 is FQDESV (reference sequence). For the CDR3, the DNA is TGTGCCAGCAGCTCGGCCGGGACAAATTACAATGAGCAGTTCTTC. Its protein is CASSSAGTNYNEQFF.

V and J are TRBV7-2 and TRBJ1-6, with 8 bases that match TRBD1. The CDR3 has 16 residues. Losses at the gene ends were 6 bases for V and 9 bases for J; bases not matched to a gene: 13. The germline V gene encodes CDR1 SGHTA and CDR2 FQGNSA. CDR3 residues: CASRPDRGVGSSPLHF. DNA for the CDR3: TGTGCCAGCAGGCCTGACAGGGGAGTCGGTAGTTCACCCCTCCACTTT. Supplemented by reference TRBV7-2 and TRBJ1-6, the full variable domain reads GAGVSQSPSNKVTEKGKDVELRCDPISGHTALYWYRQSLGQGLEFLIYFQGNSAPDKSGLPSDRFSAERTGGSVSTLTIQRTQQEDSAVYLCASRPDRGVGSSPLHFGNGTRLTVT.

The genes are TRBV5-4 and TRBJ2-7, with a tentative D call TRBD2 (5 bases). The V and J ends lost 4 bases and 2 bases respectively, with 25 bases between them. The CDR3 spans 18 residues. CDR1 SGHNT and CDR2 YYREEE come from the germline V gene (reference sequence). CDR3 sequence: CASSPSTILGGQTYEQYF. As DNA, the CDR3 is TGTGCCAGCAGCCCATCCACCATCTTGGGCGGGCAAACCTACGAGCAGTACTTC.

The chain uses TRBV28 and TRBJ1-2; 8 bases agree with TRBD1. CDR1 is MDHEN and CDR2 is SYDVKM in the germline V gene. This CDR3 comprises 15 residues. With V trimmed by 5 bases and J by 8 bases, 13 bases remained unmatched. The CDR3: CASSPPDRALGGYTF. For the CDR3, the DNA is TGTGCCAGCAGTCCCCCGGACAGGGCACTTGGGGGCTACACCTTC.

The CDR3 is CASSYFTGAYNSPLHF. The CDR3, as DNA: TGTGCCAGCAGTTACTTCACAGGGGCCTATAATTCACCCCTCCACTTT. This rearrangement joins TRBV6-5 to TRBJ1-6, with 7 bases aligning to TRBD1. This CDR3 region has 16 residues. The V gene end was trimmed by 1 base and the J gene end by 2 bases; junction bases not matched to a gene: 2. The germline V gene has CDR1 MNHEY and CDR2 SVGAGI.

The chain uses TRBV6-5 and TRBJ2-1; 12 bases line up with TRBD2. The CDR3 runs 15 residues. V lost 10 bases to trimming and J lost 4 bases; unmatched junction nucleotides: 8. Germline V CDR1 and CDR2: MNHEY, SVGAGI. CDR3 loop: CATPGLAGQYNEQFF. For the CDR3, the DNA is TGTGCCACCCCCGGACTAGCGGGACAGTACAATGAGCAGTTCTTC.

CDR3 coding DNA: TGCGCCAGCCGGGGCACAGATACGCAGTATTTT. Its protein product is CASRGTDTQYF. The J gene is TRBJ2-3, the V gene TRBV4-1; no reliable D call. V lost 8 bases and J lost 1, with 4 bases in between. The CDR3 is 11 amino acids. The V gene's germline CDR1 is MGHRA and CDR2 YSYEKL.

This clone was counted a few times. The DNA of the CDR3 is TGTGCCAGCATGAGGACTGAAGCTTTCTTT. Protein product: CASMRTEAFF. The chain carries TRBV6-5 and TRBJ1-1; no clear D gene. CDR1 is MNHEY, CDR2 SVGAGI, per germline. The CDR3 is 10 residues long. Trimming shortened V by 7 bases and J by 5 bases, and 5 bases separated the two germline ends.

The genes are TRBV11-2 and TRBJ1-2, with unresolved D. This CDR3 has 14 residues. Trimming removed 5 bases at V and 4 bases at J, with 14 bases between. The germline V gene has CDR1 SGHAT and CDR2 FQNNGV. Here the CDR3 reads CASSHQRSGYGYTF. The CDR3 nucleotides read TGTGCCAGCAGCCATCAGAGGTCTGGCTATGGCTACACCTTC.

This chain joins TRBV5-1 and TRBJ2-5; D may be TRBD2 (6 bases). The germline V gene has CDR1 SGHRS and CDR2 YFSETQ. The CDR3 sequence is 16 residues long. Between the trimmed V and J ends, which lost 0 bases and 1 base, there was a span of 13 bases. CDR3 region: CASSLVGGILQETQYF. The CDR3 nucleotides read TGCGCCAGCAGCTTGGTGGGGGGTATCCTCCAAGAGACCCAGTACTTC.

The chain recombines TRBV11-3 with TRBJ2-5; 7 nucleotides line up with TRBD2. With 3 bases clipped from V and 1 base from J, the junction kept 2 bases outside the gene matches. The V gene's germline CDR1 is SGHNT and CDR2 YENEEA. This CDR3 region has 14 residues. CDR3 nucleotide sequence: TGTGCCAGCAGCTTCGGCGGGGGCCAAGAGACCCAGTACTTC. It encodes CASSFGGGQETQYF.

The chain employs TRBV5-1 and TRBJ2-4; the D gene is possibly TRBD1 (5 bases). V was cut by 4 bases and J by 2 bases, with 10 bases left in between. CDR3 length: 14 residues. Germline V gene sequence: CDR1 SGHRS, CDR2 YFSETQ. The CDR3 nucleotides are TGCGCCAGCAGCCAACAGGCGTCCAAAAACATTCAGTACTTC. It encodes CASSQQASKNIQYF.

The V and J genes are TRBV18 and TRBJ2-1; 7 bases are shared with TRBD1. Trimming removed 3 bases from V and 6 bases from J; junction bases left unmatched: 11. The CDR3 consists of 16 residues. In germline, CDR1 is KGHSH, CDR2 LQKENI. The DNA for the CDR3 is TGTGCCAGCTCACCTGACAGGGTCGGATCTGGCAATGAGCAGTTCTTC. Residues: CASSPDRVGSGNEQFF.

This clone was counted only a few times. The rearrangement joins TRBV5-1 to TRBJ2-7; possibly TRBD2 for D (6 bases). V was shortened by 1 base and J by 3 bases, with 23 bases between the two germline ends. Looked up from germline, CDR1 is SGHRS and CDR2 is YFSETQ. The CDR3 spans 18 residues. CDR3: CASSLRAGTSFGSYEQYF. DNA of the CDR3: TGCGCCAGCAGCTTGAGGGCAGGTACTTCATTCGGGAGCTACGAGCAGTACTTC.

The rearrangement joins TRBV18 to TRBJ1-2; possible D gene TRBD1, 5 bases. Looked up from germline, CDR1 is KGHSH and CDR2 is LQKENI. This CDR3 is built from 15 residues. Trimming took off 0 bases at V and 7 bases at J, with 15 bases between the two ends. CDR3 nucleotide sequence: TGTGCCAGCTCACCACCGACGTGGCAGGGCCTTGGCTACACCTTC. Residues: CASSPPTWQGLGYTF.

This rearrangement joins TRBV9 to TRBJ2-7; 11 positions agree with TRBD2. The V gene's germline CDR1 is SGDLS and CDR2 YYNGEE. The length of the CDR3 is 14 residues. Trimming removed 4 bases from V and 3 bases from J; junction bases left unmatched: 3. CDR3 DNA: TGTGCCAGCAGCAAAACTAGCGGGAGCTACGAGCAGTACTTC. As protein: CASSKTSGSYEQYF.

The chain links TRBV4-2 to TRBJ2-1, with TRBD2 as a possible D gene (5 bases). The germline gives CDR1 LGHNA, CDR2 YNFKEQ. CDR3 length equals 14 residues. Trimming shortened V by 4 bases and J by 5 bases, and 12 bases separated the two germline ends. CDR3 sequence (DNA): TGTGCCAGCAGCCTAGACCGGGGAAACAATGAGCAGTTCTTC. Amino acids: CASSLDRGNNEQFF.

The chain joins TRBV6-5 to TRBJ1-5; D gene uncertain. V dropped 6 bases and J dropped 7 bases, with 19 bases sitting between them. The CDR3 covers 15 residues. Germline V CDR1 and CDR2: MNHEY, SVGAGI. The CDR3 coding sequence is TGTGCCAGCAGCGACAACAGAGGGTCTGGGCAGCCCCAGCATTTT. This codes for CASSDNRGSGQPQHF.

Written as DNA, the CDR3 is TGTGCCAGCTCACCACAGGGACAGAATAATTCACCCCTCCACTTT. Translating it yields CASSPQGQNNSPLHF. The rearrangement uses TRBV18 and TRBJ1-6; 7 bases fit TRBD1. V was clipped by 1 base and J by 5 bases; unmatched bases: 2. CDR3 length: 15 amino acids. Germline CDR1 reads KGHSH; CDR2 reads LQKENI.

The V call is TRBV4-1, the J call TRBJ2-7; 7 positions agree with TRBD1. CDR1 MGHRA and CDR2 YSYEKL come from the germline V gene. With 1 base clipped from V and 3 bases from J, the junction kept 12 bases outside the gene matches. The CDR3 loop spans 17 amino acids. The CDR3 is CASSQARETGIIYEQYF. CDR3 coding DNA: TGCGCCAGCAGCCAAGCGAGGGAGACAGGGATTATCTACGAGCAGTACTTC.